These 10 T cell receptor beta chains share one sample of origin, sequenced in a study of identical twins. MiXCR, run by TCRdb on the 5' RACE reads, gives a single entry per CDR3 protein. The sample holds more than 600,000 distinct CDR3 sequences, 15% to 20% seen once. The same sample was also used in a study of T cells expressing NK-cell markers.

Sample: PBMCs. These receptors came from a woman aged 18-30 years in good health.

This clonotype was seen ten or more times. V gene TRBV5-1 combines with J gene TRBJ2-5; D is uncertain. The CDR3 extends over 13 amino acids. The ends were cut back, 4 bases at V and 2 bases at J, with 9 bases in the middle. Germline V gene sequence: CDR1 SGHRS, CDR2 YFSETQ. CDR3 nucleotides: TGCGCCAGCAGCCACGCCATTCAAGAGACCCAGTACTTC. As protein: CASSHAIQETQYF.

In this sample, this clonotype turned up a few times. The chain couples TRBV11-1 to TRBJ2-7; weak D call: TRBD1 (6 bases). Trimming left V 0 bases short and J 7 bases short, with 25 bases between. The CDR3 has 18 amino acids. Per germline, CDR1 SGHAT and CDR2 FQDESV (reference sequence). The CDR3 DNA is TGTGCCAGCAGCTTAGCGAGGTTAAAGGGGGTTACAACGGGGGAGCAGTACTTC. This codes for CASSLARLKGVTTGEQYF.

The chain carries TRBV20-1 and TRBJ2-3; no clear D. The CDR3 is 14 amino acids. V was pared by 4 bases and J by 0 bases, with 11 bases between. Germline V lookup: CDR1 DFQATT, CDR2 SNEGSKA (reference sequence). The CDR3 DNA reads TGCAGTGCTACCGTGCGGAGTAGCACAGATACGCAGTATTTT. Translation gives CSATVRSSTDTQYF.

This clonotype was seen a handful of times. The gene calls are TRBV2 and TRBJ2-6; 8 nucleotides agree with TRBD1. From germline, CDR1 is SNHLY and CDR2 FYNNEI. This CDR3 comprises 16 residues. V shed 9 bases, J shed 1 base, and the junction held 8 bases outside the gene matches. The DNA of the CDR3 is TGTGCCAGGACCGGGACAGGTGGTTCTGGGGCCAACGTCCTGACTTTC. This encodes CARTGTGGSGANVLTF.

The chain carries TRBV20-1 and TRBJ2-3; D perhaps matches TRBD2 (5 bases). CDR3 length: 11 residues. Germline assignment: CDR1 DFQATT and CDR2 SNEGSKA (reference sequence). Trimming cost V 3 bases and J 14 bases, with 15 bases left between them. CDR3 coding DNA: TGCAGTGCTAGTGGTACCGAGGCGGGGTATTTT. As protein: CSASGTEAGYF.

CDR3 residues: CASSRRLAGGLDEQFF. The CDR3 DNA follows: TGCGCCAGCAGCCGACGACTAGCGGGAGGGCTAGACGAGCAGTTCTTC. The chain has TRBV4-3 and TRBJ2-1; 14 nucleotides line up with TRBD2. Germline CDR1 and CDR2: LGHNA and YSLEER. J gave up 10 bases and V 4 bases, and 9 bases lay outside the gene matches. This CDR3 has 16 amino acids.

The chain has TRBV18 and TRBJ2-7, with 7 bases that match TRBD1. Trimming at V came to 6 bases and at J to 2 bases, leaving 7 bases not matched to a gene. This CDR3 comprises 14 residues. Germline V CDR1 and CDR2: KGHSH, LQKENI. The chain's CDR3 is CASSPATGPYEQYF. The CDR3 nucleotides read TGTGCCAGCTCTCCCGCGACAGGGCCCTACGAGCAGTACTTC.

This clonotype came up a few times. The V gene is TRBV20-1, the J gene TRBJ2-3; D is perhaps TRBD1 or TRBD2 (7 bases each). The CDR3 has 21 amino acids. Germline CDR1 is DFQATT and CDR2 is SNEGSKA (reference sequence). Trimming stripped 1 base from V and 2 bases from J, with 31 bases between. The CDR3 sequence is CSARGGQPLKAGFPYTDTQYF. CDR3 nucleotide sequence: TGCAGTGCTAGAGGGGGACAGCCCTTGAAAGCGGGATTCCCCTACACAGATACGCAGTATTTT.

This clonotype was picked up a small number of times. This chain's CDR3 is CASSQANTGAEQYF. CDR3 sequence (DNA): TGCGCCAGCAGCCAAGCCAATACAGGAGCCGAGCAGTACTTC. The V call is TRBV4-3, the J call TRBJ2-7, with a tentative D call TRBD1 (5 bases). The CDR3 runs 14 residues. V was pared by 1 base and J by 6 bases, with 13 bases between. Germline V gene lookup returns CDR1 LGHNA and CDR2 YSLEER.

The chain carries TRBV3-1 and TRBJ2-7; 8 bases line up with TRBD2. CDR1 and CDR2 (germline): LGHDT, YNNKEL (reference sequence). The CDR3 has 14 residues. V trimming: 2 bases; J trimming: 2 bases; junction bases outside the gene matches: 2. CDR3 DNA: TGTGCCAGCAGCCAAAGCGGGAGTGCCTACGAGCAGTACTTC. It codes for CASSQSGSAYEQYF.